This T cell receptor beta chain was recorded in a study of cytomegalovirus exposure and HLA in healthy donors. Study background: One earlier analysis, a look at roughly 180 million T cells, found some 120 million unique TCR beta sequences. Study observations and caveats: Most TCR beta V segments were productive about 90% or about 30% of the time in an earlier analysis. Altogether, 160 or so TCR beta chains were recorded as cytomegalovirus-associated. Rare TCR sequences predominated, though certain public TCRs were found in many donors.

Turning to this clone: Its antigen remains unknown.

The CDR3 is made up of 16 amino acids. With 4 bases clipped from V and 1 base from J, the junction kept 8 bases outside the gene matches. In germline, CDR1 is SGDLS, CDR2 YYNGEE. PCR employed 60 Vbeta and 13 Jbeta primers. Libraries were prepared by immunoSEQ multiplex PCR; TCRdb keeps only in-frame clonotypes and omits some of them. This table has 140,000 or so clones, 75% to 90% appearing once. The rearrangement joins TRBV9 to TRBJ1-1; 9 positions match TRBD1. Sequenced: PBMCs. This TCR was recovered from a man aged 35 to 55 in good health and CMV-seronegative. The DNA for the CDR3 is TGTGCCAGCAGCCCGGGACAGGGCGGGGGGAACACTGAAGCTTTCTTT. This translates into CASSPGQGGGNTEAFF.